Below are 18 T cell receptor beta chains sequenced from a single sample in a study of shared clonotypes between healthy human individuals. Profiling relied on immunoSEQ multiplex PCR, and the TCRdb table lists in-frame clones only, not all of them. The table lists about 470,000 clones, around 79% of them singletons. Input material: PBMCs. The receptor source for this set is a woman in her thirties or forties in good health. Some clones in this sample may be carry-over from other donors' samples.

The chain has TRBV7-8 and TRBJ1-6, with D perhaps matching TRBD1 (6 bases). This CDR3 is 16 amino acids long. V was pared by 1 base and J by 7 bases, with 14 bases between. Germline lookup yields CDR1 SGHVS and CDR2 FQNEAQ. The CDR3 sequence is CASSLDQDSMNSPLHF. The DNA of the CDR3 is TGTGCCAGCAGCTTAGACCAGGACAGCATGAATTCACCCCTCCACTTT.

This chain connects TRBV21-1 to TRBJ2-3; TRBD1, the table's D call, was not compared with the DNA. TRBV21-1 is designated a pseudogene. This CDR3 comprises 16 residues. The CDR3 spells CASSKRTGALADTQYF. The CDR3 DNA reads as TGTGCCAGCAGCAAAAGGACAGGGGCCCTGGCAGATACGCAGTATTTT.

The V and J genes are TRBV7-6 and TRBJ2-1; TRBD1 aligns across 7 bases. This CDR3 spans 13 amino acids. CDR1 and CDR2 from the germline V gene are SGHVS and FNYEAQ. V shed 5 bases, J shed 9 bases, and the junction held 7 bases outside the gene matches. CDR3 loop: CASSARDRLEQFF. The CDR3, as DNA: TGTGCCAGCAGCGCCCGGGACAGACTTGAGCAGTTCTTC.

J is TRBJ2-7 and V is TRBV5-4; no definite D call. V gave up 0 bases and J gave up 4 bases, with 11 bases separating them. Germline V gene lookup returns CDR1 SGHNT and CDR2 YYREEE (reference sequence). The length of the CDR3 is 14 residues. The DNA of the CDR3 is TGTGCCAGCAGCTTGGACACCCTTCCATACGAGCAGTACTTC. Translation: CASSLDTLPYEQYF.

The rearrangement links TRBV28 to TRBJ1-1; the D is unclear. Germline lookup yields CDR1 MDHEN and CDR2 SYDVKM. The CDR3 totals 13 residues. V shed 2 bases and J shed 6 bases, with 10 bases lying between them. The CDR3 loop is CASSLAQIAEAFF. The CDR3 DNA sequence: TGTGCCAGCAGTTTAGCCCAGATCGCTGAAGCTTTCTTT.

The V call is TRBV10-3, the J call TRBJ2-1, with 10 bases aligning to TRBD2. The CDR3 consists of 15 residues. V was clipped by 2 bases and J by 4 bases; unmatched bases: 2. CDR1 ENHRY and CDR2 SYGVKD come from the germline V gene. The CDR3 coding sequence is TGTGCCATCAGTGAGGGACTAGCGGATTACAATGAGCAGTTCTTC. It codes for CAISEGLADYNEQFF.

The chain combines TRBV7-2 with TRBJ1-1; 7 bases align to TRBD1. This CDR3 has 15 amino acids. Looked up from germline, CDR1 is SGHTA and CDR2 is FQGNSA. V dropped 4 bases and J dropped 1; count of bases not matched to a gene: 6. This CDR3 is CASSYLGQTNTEAFF. DNA for the CDR3: TGTGCCAGCAGCTACCTGGGACAGACGAACACTGAAGCTTTCTTT.

This sequence joins TRBV19 and TRBJ2-2; 8 positions agree with TRBD1. Germline CDR1 is LNHDA and CDR2 is SQIVND (reference sequence). V shed 7 bases, J shed 6 bases, and the junction held 10 bases outside the gene matches. This CDR3 has 15 residues. The CDR3 bases are TGTGCCAGTATTAGGACAGGGAGTTCCCCCGGGGAGCTGTTTTTT. Protein sequence: CASIRTGSSPGELFF. Supplemented by reference TRBV19 and TRBJ2-2, the full variable domain reads DGGITQSPKYLFRKEGQNVTLSCEQNLNHDAMYWYRQDPGQGLRLIYYSQIVNDFQKGDIAEGYSVSREKKESFPLTVTSAQKNPTAFYLCASIRTGSSPGELFFGEGSRLTVL.

V is TRBV6-1 and J is TRBJ2-7; 8 nucleotides line up with TRBD1. The CDR3 runs to 17 residues. V lost 4 bases, J lost 0 bases, and 11 bases stayed unmatched. CDR1 is MNHNS and CDR2 is SASEGT in the germline V gene. In DNA form, the CDR3 reads TGTGCCAGCAGTGGTAAGGACAGGGCGGTTGACTCCTACGAGCAGTACTTC. Translating it yields CASSGKDRAVDSYEQYF.

The chain uses TRBV28 and TRBJ2-2; TRBD1 might be the D (6 bases). The CDR3 length is 15 residues. Germline lookup yields CDR1 MDHEN and CDR2 SYDVKM. Trimming cost V 0 bases and J 5 bases, with 10 bases left between them. The CDR3 DNA reads TGTGCCAGCAGTTTATGGGGACACCTAACCGGGGAGCTGTTTTTT. Protein product: CASSLWGHLTGELFF.

The chain carries TRBV5-6 and TRBJ1-2, with 8 bases lining up with TRBD1. The CDR3 runs to 15 residues. The V segment lost 0 bases and the J segment 7 bases; nucleotides outside the gene matches: 8. Germline CDR1 and CDR2: SGHDT and YYEEEE. Here the CDR3 reads CASSLGPDRVIGYTF. CDR3 DNA: TGTGCCAGCAGCTTGGGCCCGGACAGGGTTATTGGCTACACCTTC.

The chain couples TRBV10-1 to TRBJ2-5, with TRBD2 matching over 9 bases. This CDR3 region has 14 residues. J gave up 4 bases and V 2 bases, and 2 bases lay outside the gene matches. Germline V gene sequence: CDR1 WNHNN, CDR2 SYGVQD (reference sequence). CDR3 in DNA: TGCGCCAGCAGTGAGGCGGGAGGGGGAGAGACCCAGTACTTC. This gives the protein CASSEAGGGETQYF.

The chain recombines TRBV29-1 with TRBJ1-2; 8 nucleotides match TRBD1. CDR1 and CDR2 from the germline V gene are SQVTM and ANQGSEA. CDR3 length: 12 amino acids. With 7 bases clipped from V and 7 bases from J, the junction kept 8 bases outside the gene matches. CDR3 region: CSGGGQGAGYTF. As DNA, the CDR3 is TGCAGCGGGGGCGGACAGGGCGCTGGCTACACCTTC.

J is TRBJ2-7 and V is TRBV27, with unresolved D. The CDR3 contains 11 residues. Germline values: CDR1 MNHEY, CDR2 SMNVEV (reference sequence). V lost 3 bases and J lost 11, with 11 bases in between. The DNA of the CDR3 is TGTGCCAGCAGTTTCGGCCTCCAAGAGTACTTC. Its protein product is CASSFGLQEYF.

The rearrangement joins TRBV7-9 to TRBJ1-2; 7 nucleotides line up with TRBD1. Trimming cost V 1 base and J 8 bases; bases outside gene matches: 7. Germline CDR1 and CDR2: SEHNR and FQNEAQ (reference sequence). This CDR3 has 14 amino acids. The CDR3 DNA sequence: TGTGCCAGCAGCTTAGGAGGGGGCGGTAAGGGCTACACCTTC. Amino acids: CASSLGGGGKGYTF.

The gene calls are TRBV28 and TRBJ1-2, with D unresolved. V lost 5 bases and J lost 5, with 21 bases in between. CDR1 MDHEN and CDR2 SYDVKM come from the germline V gene. The CDR3 runs to 16 residues. The CDR3: CASSTTMNGEKYGYTF. The CDR3 DNA follows: TGTGCCAGCAGTACAACAATGAACGGGGAAAAATATGGCTACACCTTC.

The chain employs TRBV25-1 and TRBJ1-2; no clear D gene. V was clipped by 6 bases and J by 3 bases, with 17 bases between them. This CDR3 comprises 15 residues. The germline CDR1 and CDR2 sequences are MGHDK and SYGVNS. The CDR3 DNA reads TGTGCCAGCAGCACTCCGTTAGGGAGGGACTATGGCTACACCTTC. Translating it yields CASSTPLGRDYGYTF.

This sequence joins TRBV27 and TRBJ2-2; D call uncertain. Germline V gene data show CDR1 as MNHEY and CDR2 as SMNVEV (reference sequence). The CDR3 extends over 12 amino acids. The ends were cut back, 2 bases at V and 8 bases at J, with 6 bases in the middle. As DNA, the CDR3 is TGTGCCAGCAGTTTAAGCAGAGGGGAGCTGTTTTTT. Translating it yields CASSLSRGELFF.